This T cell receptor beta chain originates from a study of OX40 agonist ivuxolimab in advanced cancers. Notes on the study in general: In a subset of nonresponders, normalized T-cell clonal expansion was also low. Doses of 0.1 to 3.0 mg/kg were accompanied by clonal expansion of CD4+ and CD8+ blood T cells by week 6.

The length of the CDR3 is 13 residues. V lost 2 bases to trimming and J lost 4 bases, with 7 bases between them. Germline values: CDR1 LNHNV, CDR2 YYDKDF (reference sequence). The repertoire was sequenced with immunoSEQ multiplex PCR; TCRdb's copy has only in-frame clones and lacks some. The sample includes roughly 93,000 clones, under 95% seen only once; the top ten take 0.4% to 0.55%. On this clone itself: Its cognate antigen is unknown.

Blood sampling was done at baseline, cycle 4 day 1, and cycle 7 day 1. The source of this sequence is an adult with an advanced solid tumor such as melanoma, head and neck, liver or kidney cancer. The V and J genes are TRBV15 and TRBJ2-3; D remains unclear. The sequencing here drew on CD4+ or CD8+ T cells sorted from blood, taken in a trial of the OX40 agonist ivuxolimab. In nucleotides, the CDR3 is TGTGCCACCAGCAGACAGGTCGCAGATACGCAGTATTTT. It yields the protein CATSRQVADTQYF.